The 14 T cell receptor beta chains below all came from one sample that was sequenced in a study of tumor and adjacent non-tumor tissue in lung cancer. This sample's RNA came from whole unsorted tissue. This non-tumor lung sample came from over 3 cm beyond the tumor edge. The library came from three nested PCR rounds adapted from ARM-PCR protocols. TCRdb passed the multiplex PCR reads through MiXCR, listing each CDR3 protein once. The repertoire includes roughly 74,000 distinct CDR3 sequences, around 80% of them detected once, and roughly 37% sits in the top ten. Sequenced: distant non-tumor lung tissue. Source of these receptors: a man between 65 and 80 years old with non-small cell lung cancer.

This CDR3 is CASSPSGGSSDVHFF. Here the CDR3 DNA reads TGTGCCAGCAGCCCCTCGGGCGGGAGTAGCGATGTGCACTTCTTC. The V call is TRBV4-2, the J call TRBJ2-1; 7 nucleotides line up with TRBD2. With V trimmed by 4 bases and J by 16 bases, 19 bases remained unmatched. This CDR3 is built from 15 residues. Germline values: CDR1 LGHNA, CDR2 YNFKEQ.

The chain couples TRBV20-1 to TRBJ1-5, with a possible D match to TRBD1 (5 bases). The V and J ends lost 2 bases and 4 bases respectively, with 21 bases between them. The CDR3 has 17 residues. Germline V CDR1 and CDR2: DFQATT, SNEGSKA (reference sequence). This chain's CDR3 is CSARMPDPGTRNQPQHF. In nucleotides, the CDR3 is TGCAGTGCTAGAATGCCCGACCCCGGGACTCGAAATCAGCCCCAGCATTTT.

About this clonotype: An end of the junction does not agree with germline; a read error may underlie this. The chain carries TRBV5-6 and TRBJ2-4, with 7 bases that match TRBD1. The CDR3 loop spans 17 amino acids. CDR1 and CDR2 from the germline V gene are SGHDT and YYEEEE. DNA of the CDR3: TGTGTCAGCAGCGCTACCGGAACAGGGGTCGTTAGAAACATTCAGTACTTC. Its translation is CVSSATGTGVVRNIQYF.

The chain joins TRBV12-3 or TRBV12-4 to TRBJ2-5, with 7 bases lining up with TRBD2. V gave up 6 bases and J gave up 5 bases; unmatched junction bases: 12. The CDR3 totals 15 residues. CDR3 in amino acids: CASSGLAELVETQYF. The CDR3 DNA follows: TGTGCCAGCAGCGGGCTAGCGGAACTTGTGGAGACCCAGTACTTC.

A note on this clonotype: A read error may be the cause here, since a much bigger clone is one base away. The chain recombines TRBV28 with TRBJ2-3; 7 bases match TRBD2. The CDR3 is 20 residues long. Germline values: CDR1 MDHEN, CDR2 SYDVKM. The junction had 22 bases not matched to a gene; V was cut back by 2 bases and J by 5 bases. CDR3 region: CASSLPPTSARHPDEDTQYF. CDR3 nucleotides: TGTGCCAGCAGTTTACCACCTACTAGCGCGAGACACCCTGACGAAGATACGCAGTATTTT.

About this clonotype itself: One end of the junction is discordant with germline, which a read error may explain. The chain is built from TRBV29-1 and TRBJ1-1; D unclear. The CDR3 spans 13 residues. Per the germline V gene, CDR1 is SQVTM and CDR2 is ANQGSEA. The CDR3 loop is CRVVIQIKNEAFF. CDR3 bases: TGCAGAGTTGTTATCCAGATAAAAAATGAAGCTTTCTTT.

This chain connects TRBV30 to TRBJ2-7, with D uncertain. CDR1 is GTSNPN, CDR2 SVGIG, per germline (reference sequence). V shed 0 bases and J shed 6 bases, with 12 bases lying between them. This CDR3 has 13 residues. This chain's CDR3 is CAWSVPGVTEQYF. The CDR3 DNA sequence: TGTGCCTGGAGTGTCCCTGGGGTAACCGAGCAGTACTTC.

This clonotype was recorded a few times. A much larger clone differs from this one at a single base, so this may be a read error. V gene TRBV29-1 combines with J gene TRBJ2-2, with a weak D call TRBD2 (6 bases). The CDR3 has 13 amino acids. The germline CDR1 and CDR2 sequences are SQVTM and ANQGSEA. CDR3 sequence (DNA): TGCAGCGTTGTCGGCGGGAACACCGGGGAGCCGTTTTTT. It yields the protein CSVVGGNTGEPFF.

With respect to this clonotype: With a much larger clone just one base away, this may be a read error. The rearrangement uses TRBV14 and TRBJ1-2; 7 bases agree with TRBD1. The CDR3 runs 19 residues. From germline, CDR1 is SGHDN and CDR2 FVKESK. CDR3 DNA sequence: TGTGCCAGCAGCCGTAGTGGGTTCAGGGGGAACGTAGCTAACTATGGCTACATCTTC. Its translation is CASSRSGFRGNVANYGYIF.

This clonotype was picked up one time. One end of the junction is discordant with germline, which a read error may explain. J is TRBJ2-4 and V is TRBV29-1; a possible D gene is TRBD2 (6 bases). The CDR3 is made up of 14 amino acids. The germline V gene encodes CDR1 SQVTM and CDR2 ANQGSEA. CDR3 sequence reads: CGGTRGQGKNIRYF. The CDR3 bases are TGCGGCGGGACGCGCGGACAAGGCAAAAACATTCGGTACTTC.

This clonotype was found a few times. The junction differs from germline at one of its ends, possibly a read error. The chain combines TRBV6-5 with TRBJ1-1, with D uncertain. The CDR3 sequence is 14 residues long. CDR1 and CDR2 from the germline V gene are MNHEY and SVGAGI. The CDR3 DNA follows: TGTGCCAGTAGTTACTCGAATTCAGAAACTGAAGCTTTCTTT. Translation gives CASSYSNSETEAFF.

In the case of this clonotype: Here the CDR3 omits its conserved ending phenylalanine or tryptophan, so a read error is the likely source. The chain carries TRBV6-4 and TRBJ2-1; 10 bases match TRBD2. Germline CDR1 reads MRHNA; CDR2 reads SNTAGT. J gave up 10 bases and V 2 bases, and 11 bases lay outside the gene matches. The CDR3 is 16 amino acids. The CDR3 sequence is CASSDPALAGEYEQFI. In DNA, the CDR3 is TGTGCCAGCAGTGACCCGGCTCTAGCGGGGGAATACGAGCAGTTCATC.

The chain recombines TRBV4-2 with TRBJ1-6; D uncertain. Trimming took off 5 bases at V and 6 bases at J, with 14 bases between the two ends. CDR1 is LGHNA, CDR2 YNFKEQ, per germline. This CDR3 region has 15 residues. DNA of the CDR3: TGTGCCAGCAGCTGGTCGACGCTCGGTAATTCACCCCTCCACTTT. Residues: CASSWSTLGNSPLHF.

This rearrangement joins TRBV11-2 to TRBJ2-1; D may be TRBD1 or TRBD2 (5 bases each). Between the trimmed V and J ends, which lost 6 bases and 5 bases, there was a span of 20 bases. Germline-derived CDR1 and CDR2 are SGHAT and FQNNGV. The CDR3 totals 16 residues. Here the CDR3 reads CASSNILETDHNEQFF. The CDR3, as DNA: TGTGCCAGCAGTAACATACTAGAGACAGATCACAATGAGCAGTTCTTC.